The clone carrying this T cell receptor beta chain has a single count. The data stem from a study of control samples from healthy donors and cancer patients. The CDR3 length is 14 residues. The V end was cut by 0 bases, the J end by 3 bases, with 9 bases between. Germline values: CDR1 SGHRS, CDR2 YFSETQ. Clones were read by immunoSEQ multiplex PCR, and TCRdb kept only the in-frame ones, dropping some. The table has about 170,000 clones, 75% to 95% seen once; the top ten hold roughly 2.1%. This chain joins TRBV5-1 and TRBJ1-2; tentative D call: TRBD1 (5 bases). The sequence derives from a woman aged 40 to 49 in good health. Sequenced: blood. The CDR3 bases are TGCGCCAGCAGCTTGGGTGGGGGAGACTATGGCTACACCTTC. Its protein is CASSLGGGDYGYTF.